Below are 17 T cell receptor beta chains sequenced from a single sample in a study of human thymus T cells. Surgeons resected thymus tissue during corrective heart surgery. Clones were read by immunoSEQ multiplex PCR, and TCRdb kept only the in-frame ones, dropping some. The data contain roughly 120,000 clones, just under 95% of them singletons. Material for sequencing was thymus tissue. These receptors originate from a boy in the first two years of life with a congenital heart defect but otherwise immunologically healthy.

This chain links TRBV7-2 with TRBJ1-5; a possible D gene is TRBD1 (5 bases). Trimming took 3 bases from V and 0 from J, leaving 9 bases between them. The V gene's germline CDR1 is SGHTA and CDR2 FQGNSA. The CDR3 runs to 15 residues. CDR3 residues: CASSFVGGSNQPQHF. CDR3 bases: TGTGCCAGCAGCTTTGTGGGGGGTAGCAATCAGCCCCAGCATTTT.

The chain combines TRBV29-1 with TRBJ2-3; D remains ambiguous. Germline-derived CDR1 and CDR2 are SQVTM and ANQGSEA. Trimming took off 4 bases at V and 2 bases at J, with 13 bases between the two ends. The CDR3 runs to 14 residues. Here the CDR3 DNA reads TGCAGCGTTGCCCCCGCCCCCACCACAGATACGCAGTATTTT. It encodes CSVAPAPTTDTQYF.

The J gene is TRBJ2-7, the V gene TRBV6-5, with 8 bases that match TRBD2. Germline CDR1 and CDR2: MNHEY and SVGAGI. The CDR3 runs 15 residues. V shed 0 bases and J 2 bases; nucleotides not matched to a gene: 3. In DNA, the CDR3 is TGTGCCAGCAGTTACTCGGGGCGGGGGGCCTACGAGCAGTACTTC. Its protein is CASSYSGRGAYEQYF.

The chain combines TRBV10-3 with TRBJ2-3, with 7 nucleotides matching TRBD1. The V segment lost 3 bases and the J segment 1 base; nucleotides outside the gene matches: 7. Per germline, CDR1 ENHRY and CDR2 SYGVKD. The CDR3 sequence is 16 residues long. The CDR3 protein is CAISDPDRIRTDTQYF. Here the CDR3 DNA reads TGTGCCATCAGTGATCCGGACAGGATCCGCACAGATACGCAGTATTTT.

V and J are TRBV7-2 and TRBJ2-2, with D hard to call. CDR3 length: 14 residues. Trimming removed 4 bases from V and 5 bases from J, with 11 bases in between. Germline CDR1 SGHTA, CDR2 FQGNSA. The CDR3 spells CASSSTDGTGELFF. DNA for the CDR3: TGTGCCAGCAGCTCAACCGACGGGACCGGGGAGCTGTTTTTT.

The J gene is TRBJ2-3, the V gene TRBV5-1, with D tentatively TRBD1 (6 bases). The CDR3 is 14 amino acids. Germline CDR1 SGHRS, CDR2 YFSETQ. Trimming took 2 bases from V and 0 from J, leaving 7 bases between them. The CDR3 loop reads CASSFRGSTDTQYF. The DNA of the CDR3 is TGCGCCAGCAGCTTCAGGGGTAGCACAGATACGCAGTATTTT.

This chain connects TRBV28 to TRBJ1-2; D possibly corresponds to TRBD1 (6 bases). There are 13 residues in the CDR3. The germline V gene has CDR1 MDHEN and CDR2 SYDVKM. V shed 3 bases and J shed 7 bases, with 12 bases lying between them. The CDR3 loop is CASSFDRDTGYTF. The CDR3 region has the DNA TGTGCCAGCAGTTTTGACCGGGACACTGGCTACACCTTC.

The chain has TRBV6-5 and TRBJ2-1; D unclear. The CDR3 loop spans 16 amino acids. Germline loops: CDR1 MNHEY, CDR2 SVGAGI. Trimming cost V 2 bases and J 0 bases, with 11 bases left between them. CDR3 protein: CASSYAVGISYNEQFF. The CDR3 nucleotides are TGTGCCAGCAGTTACGCCGTGGGAATCTCCTACAATGAGCAGTTCTTC.

The rearrangement uses TRBV4-2 and TRBJ2-7; the match to TRBD2 covers 11 bases. Germline V CDR1 and CDR2: LGHNA, YNFKEQ. With V trimmed by 2 bases and J by 1 base, 7 bases remained unmatched. The CDR3 has 17 residues. As DNA, the CDR3 is TGTGCCAGCAGCCAAAGTGTGCTAGCGGGGGGTTCCTACGAGCAGTACTTC. Amino acids: CASSQSVLAGGSYEQYF.

The rearrangement joins TRBV9 to TRBJ2-7; D might be TRBD1 (6 bases). V lost 4 bases, J lost 5 bases, and 10 bases lay in between. This CDR3 has 12 residues. Germline lookup yields CDR1 SGDLS and CDR2 YYNGEE. CDR3 in DNA: TGTGCCAGCAGCCCGGACAGTAACGAGCAGTACTTC. It specifies CASSPDSNEQYF.

DNA for the CDR3: TGTGCCAGCAGTTCCGCCGGGACACCTTATAGCACAGATACGCAGTATTTT. It yields the protein CASSSAGTPYSTDTQYF. V gene TRBV27 combines with J gene TRBJ2-3; a weak D match, TRBD1 (6 bases). Trimming took 4 bases from V and 0 from J, leaving 17 bases between them. CDR3 size: 17 residues. Germline CDR1 reads MNHEY; CDR2 reads SMNVEV (reference sequence).

This chain joins TRBV5-4 and TRBJ2-7; D gene ambiguous. This CDR3 region has 13 residues. The germline gives CDR1 SGHNT, CDR2 YYREEE (reference sequence). V lost 3 bases to trimming and J lost 0 bases, with 7 bases between them. CDR3 amino acids: CASSSPSSYEQYF. As DNA, the CDR3 is TGTGCCAGCAGCTCTCCGAGCTCCTACGAGCAGTACTTC.

The chain recombines TRBV10-3 with TRBJ2-7; 8 nucleotides line up with TRBD2. The CDR3 extends over 15 amino acids. The junction had 10 bases not matched to a gene; V was cut back by 6 bases and J by 3 bases. Looked up from germline, CDR1 is ENHRY and CDR2 is SYGVKD. The CDR3 DNA sequence: TGTGCCATCAGGACCGACAGCGGGGGCAACTACGAGCAGTACTTC. Translated: CAIRTDSGGNYEQYF.

The genes are TRBV6-6 and TRBJ1-2, with a possible D match to TRBD1 (6 bases). Germline V gives CDR1 MNHNY, CDR2 SVGAGI (reference sequence). There are 13 residues in the CDR3. V was pared by 5 bases and J by 8 bases, with 15 bases between. The DNA for the CDR3 is TGTGCCAGCAGTCTCCTCACAGGGATCGGCTACACCTTC. Residues: CASSLLTGIGYTF.

The chain joins TRBV4-2 to TRBJ1-4, with a tentative D call TRBD1 (5 bases). The V gene lost 0 bases and the J gene lost 3 bases, with 11 bases spanning the gap. The CDR3 is 16 amino acids. Germline CDR1 and CDR2: LGHNA and YNFKEQ. The CDR3: CASSQEWGASNEKLFF. CDR3 DNA: TGTGCCAGCAGCCAAGAATGGGGCGCCTCTAATGAAAAACTGTTTTTT.

This chain links TRBV19 with TRBJ2-3; no clear D gene. CDR3 length: 14 residues. From germline, CDR1 is LNHDA and CDR2 SQIVND (reference sequence). V gave up 6 bases and J gave up 7 bases, with 17 bases separating them. The CDR3 sequence: CASSPSGGLYTQYF. CDR3 sequence (DNA): TGTGCCAGTAGCCCCTCGGGCGGCCTTTATACGCAGTATTTT.

The rearrangement links TRBV11-2 to TRBJ1-2; no reliable D call. V lost 5 bases and J lost 7, with 8 bases in between. The germline gives CDR1 SGHAT, CDR2 FQNNGV. The CDR3 consists of 11 residues. In DNA, the CDR3 is TGTGCCAGCAGCCCCCTCCCTGGCTACACCTTC. As protein: CASSPLPGYTF.